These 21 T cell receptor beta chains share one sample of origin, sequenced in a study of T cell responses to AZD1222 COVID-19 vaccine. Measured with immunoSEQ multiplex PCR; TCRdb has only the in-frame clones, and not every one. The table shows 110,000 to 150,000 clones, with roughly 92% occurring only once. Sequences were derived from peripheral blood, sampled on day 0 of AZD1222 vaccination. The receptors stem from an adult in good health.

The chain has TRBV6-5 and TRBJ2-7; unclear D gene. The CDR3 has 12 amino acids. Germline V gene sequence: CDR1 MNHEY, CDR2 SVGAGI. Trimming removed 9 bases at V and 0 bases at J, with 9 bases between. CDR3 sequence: CASSRSSYEQYF. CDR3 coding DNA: TGTGCCAGTTCCAGGAGCTCCTACGAGCAGTACTTC.

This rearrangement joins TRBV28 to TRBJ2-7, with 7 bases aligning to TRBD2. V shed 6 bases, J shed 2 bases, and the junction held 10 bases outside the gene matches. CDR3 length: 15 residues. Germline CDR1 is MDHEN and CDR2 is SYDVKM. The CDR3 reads CASSRAGGRAYEQYF. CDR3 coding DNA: TGTGCCAGCAGCCGGGCTGGAGGGAGGGCCTACGAGCAGTACTTC.

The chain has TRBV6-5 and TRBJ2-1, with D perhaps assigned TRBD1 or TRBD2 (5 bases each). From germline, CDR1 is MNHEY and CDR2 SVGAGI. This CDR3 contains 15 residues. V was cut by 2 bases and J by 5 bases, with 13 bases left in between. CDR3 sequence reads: CASSYDGGSHNEQFF. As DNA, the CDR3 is TGTGCCAGCAGTTACGATGGGGGTTCCCACAATGAGCAGTTCTTC.

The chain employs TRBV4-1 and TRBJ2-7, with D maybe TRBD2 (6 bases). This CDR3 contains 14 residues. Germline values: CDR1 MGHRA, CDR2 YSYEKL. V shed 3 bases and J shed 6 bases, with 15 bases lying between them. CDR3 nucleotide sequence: TGCGCCAGCAGCCACCCGGGACTCCACACCGAGCAGTACTTC. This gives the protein CASSHPGLHTEQYF.

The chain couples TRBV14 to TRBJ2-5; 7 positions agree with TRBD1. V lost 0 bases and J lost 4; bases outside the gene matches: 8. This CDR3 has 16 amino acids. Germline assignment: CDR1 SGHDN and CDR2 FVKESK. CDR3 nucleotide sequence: TGTGCCAGCAGCCAAGATCGACAGGGATGGGGAGAGACCCAGTACTTC. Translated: CASSQDRQGWGETQYF. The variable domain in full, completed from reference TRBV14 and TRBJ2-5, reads EAGVTQFPSHSVIEKGQTVTLRCDPISGHDNLYWYRRVMGKEIKFLLHFVKESKQDESGMPNNRFLAERTGGTYSTLKVQPAELEDSGVYFCASSQDRQGWGETQYFGPGTRLLVL.

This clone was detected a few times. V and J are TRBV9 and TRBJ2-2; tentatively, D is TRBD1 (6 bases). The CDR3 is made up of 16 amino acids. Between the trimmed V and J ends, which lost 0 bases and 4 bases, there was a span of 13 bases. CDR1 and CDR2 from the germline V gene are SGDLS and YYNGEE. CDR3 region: CASSVVAGAGTGELFF. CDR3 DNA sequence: TGTGCCAGCAGCGTAGTGGCAGGGGCGGGCACCGGGGAGCTGTTTTTT.

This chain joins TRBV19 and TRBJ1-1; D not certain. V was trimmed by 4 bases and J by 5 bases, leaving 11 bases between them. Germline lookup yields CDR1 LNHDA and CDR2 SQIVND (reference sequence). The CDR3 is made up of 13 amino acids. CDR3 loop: CASSTTVGTEAFF. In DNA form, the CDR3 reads TGTGCCAGTAGTACCACGGTTGGAACTGAAGCTTTCTTT.

CDR3 bases: TGTGCCAGCAGCCAGAGGACTAGCGGGAGGGTTCGAGATACGCAGTATTTT. It codes for CASSQRTSGRVRDTQYF. This rearrangement joins TRBV3-1 (or the pseudogene TRBV3-2) to TRBJ2-3; 15 positions agree with TRBD2. J gave up 5 bases and V 3 bases, and 6 bases lay outside the gene matches. The germline V gene has CDR1 LGHDT and CDR2 YNNKEL (reference sequence). This CDR3 has 17 residues.

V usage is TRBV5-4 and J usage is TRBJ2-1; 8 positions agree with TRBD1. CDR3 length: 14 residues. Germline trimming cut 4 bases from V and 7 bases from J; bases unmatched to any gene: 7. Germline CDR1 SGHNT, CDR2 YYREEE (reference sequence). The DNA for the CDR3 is TGTGCCAGCAGCCCAGGGACAGGAGCAAATGAGCAGTTCTTC. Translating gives CASSPGTGANEQFF. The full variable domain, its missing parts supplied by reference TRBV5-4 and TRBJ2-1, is ETGVTQSPTHLIKTRGQQVTLRCSSQSGHNTVSWYQQALGQGPQFIFQYYREEENGRGNFPPRFSGLQFPNYSSELNVNALELDDSALYLCASSPGTGANEQFFGPGTRLTVL.

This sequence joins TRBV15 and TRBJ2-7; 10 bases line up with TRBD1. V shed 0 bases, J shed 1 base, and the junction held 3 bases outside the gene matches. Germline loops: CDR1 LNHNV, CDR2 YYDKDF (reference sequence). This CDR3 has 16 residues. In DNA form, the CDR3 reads TGTGCCACCAGCAGAGATTGGGACAGGGGATCCTACGAGCAGTACTTC. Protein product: CATSRDWDRGSYEQYF.

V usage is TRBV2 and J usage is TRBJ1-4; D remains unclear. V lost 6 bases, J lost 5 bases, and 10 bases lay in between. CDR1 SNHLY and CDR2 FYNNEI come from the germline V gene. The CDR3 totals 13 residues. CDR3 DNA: TGTGCCAGCAGGAAGAGGACCAATGAAAAACTGTTTTTT. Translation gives CASRKRTNEKLFF.

Written as DNA, the CDR3 is TGTGCCAGCTCACCGGCCCGGACGGGGACCGGGGAGCTGTTTTTT. This sequence encodes CASSPARTGTGELFF. The rearrangement links TRBV18 to TRBJ2-2, with D perhaps TRBD2 (5 bases). Between the trimmed V and J ends, which lost 3 bases and 5 bases, there was a span of 13 bases. The V gene's germline CDR1 is KGHSH and CDR2 LQKENI. There are 15 residues in the CDR3.

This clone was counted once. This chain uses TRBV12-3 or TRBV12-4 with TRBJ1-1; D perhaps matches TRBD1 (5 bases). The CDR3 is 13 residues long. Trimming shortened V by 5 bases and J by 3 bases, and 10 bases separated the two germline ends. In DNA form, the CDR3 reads TGTGCCAGCAGTGGGGGACTCTACACTGAAGCTTTCTTT. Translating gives CASSGGLYTEAFF.

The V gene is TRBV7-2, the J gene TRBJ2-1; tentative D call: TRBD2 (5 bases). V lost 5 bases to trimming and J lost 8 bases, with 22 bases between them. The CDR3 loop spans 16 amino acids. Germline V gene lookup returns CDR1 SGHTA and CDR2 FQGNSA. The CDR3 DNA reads TGTGCCAGCAGCCCGCTAGAAACATGGGATAGCGATGAGCAGTTCTTC. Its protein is CASSPLETWDSDEQFF. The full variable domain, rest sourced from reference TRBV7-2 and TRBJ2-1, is GAGVSQSPSNKVTEKGKDVELRCDPISGHTALYWYRQSLGQGLEFLIYFQGNSAPDKSGLPSDRFSAERTGGSVSTLTIQRTQQEDSAVYLCASSPLETWDSDEQFFGPGTRLTVL.

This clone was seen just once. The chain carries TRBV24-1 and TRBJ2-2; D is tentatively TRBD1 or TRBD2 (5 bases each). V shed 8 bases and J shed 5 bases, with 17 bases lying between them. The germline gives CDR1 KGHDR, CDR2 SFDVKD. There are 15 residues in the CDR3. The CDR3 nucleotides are TGTGCCACCACAAAGGGCGCAGAGGGGACCGGGGAGCTGTTTTTT. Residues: CATTKGAEGTGELFF.

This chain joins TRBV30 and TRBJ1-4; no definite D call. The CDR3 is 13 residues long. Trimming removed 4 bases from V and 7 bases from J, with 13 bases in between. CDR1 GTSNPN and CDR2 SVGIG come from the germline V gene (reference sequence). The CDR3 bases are TGTGCCTGGATCGAGGGAGGTGGTGAAAAACTGTTTTTT. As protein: CAWIEGGGEKLFF.

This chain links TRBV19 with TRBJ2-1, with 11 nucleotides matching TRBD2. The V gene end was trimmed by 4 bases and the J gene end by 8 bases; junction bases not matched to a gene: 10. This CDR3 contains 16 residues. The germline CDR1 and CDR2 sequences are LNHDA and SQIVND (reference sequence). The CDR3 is CASSTQLAGASYEQFF. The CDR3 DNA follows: TGTGCCAGTAGTACCCAACTAGCGGGAGCTTCCTATGAGCAGTTCTTC.

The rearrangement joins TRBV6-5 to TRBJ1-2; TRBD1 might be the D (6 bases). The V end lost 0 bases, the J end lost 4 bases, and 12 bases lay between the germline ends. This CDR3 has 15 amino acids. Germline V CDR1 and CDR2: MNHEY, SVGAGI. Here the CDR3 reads CASSYSTGWSYGYTF. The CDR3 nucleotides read TGTGCCAGCAGTTACTCGACAGGATGGAGCTATGGCTACACCTTC.

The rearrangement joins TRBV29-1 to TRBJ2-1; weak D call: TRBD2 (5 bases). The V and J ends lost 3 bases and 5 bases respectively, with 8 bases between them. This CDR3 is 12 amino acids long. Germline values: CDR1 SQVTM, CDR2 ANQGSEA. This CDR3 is CSVERADNEQFF. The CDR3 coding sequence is TGCAGCGTTGAGCGGGCCGACAATGAGCAGTTCTTC.

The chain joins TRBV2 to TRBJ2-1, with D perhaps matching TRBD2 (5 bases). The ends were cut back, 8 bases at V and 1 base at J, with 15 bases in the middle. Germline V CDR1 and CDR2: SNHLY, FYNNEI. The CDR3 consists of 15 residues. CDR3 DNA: TGTGCCAGCCTTGAGAGGGTTAGTTCCTACAATGAGCAGTTCTTC. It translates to CASLERVSSYNEQFF.

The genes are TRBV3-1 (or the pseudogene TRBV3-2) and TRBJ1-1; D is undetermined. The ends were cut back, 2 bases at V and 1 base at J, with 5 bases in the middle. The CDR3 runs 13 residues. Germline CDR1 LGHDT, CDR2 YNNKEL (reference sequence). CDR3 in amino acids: CASSQYGNTEAFF. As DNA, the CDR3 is TGTGCCAGCAGCCAATACGGGAACACTGAAGCTTTCTTT.